A selection of T cell receptor beta chains follows, all from one sample in a study of T cells in Graves' hyperthyroidism and ophthalmopathy. TCRdb re-called the multiplex PCR reads with MiXCR, one entry per CDR3 protein. The sample holds 500,000 to 650,000 distinct CDR3 sequences; roughly 15% are singletons and the top ten take 9.5% to 15%. Sequencing was done on a sample of blood. The receptors originated from a woman between 45 and 60 years old with Graves' ophthalmopathy. CDR3s include the opening cysteine and the closing phenylalanine or tryptophan. The order of the fields is J gene, V gene, CDR3 protein.

TRBJ2-3	TRBV4-2	CASSQGPPLTDTQYF
TRBJ1-2	TRBV27	CASRDRFFNYGYTF
TRBJ2-1	TRBV11-2	CASSPSRSKRGNEQFF
TRBJ1-2	TRBV19	CASSIRAGSGYTF
TRBJ2-2	TRBV10-3	CAISEGQGTGELFF
TRBJ1-5	TRBV10-3	CAIKNRGGNSNQPQHF
TRBJ2-5	TRBV20-1	CSARDFQEGRQETQYF
TRBJ1-5	TRBV20-1	CSADNRGDQPQHF
TRBJ1-5	TRBV5-1	CASSPDGFQPQHF
TRBJ2-1	TRBV6-1	CASRGDGFENGLAGDNEQFF
TRBJ2-1	TRBV5-1	CASKLEGSENEQFF
TRBJ2-6	TRBV20-1	CSADRRSVGSGANVLTF
TRBJ1-5	TRBV7-2	CASSLNRVSNQPQHF
TRBJ1-1	TRBV30	CASSKGPGREAEAFF
TRBJ2-7	TRBV29-1	CSVEGAYEQYF
TRBJ2-2	TRBV7-9	CASSLSWTNTGELFF
TRBJ2-7	TRBV19	CASSIAASGSYEQYF